This passage covers 3 T cell receptor beta chains from one sample sequenced in a study of T cell changes during pregnancy in multiple sclerosis. The data were produced by immunoSEQ multiplex PCR, yet TCRdb's version contains in-frame clones alone and is incomplete. In the table there are about 56,000 clones, about 83% of which are singletons. The material sequenced was peripheral blood from another person, used as feeder cells. The source of these receptors is a human donor whose cells served as feeder cells for cultures in a pregnancy study.

The gene calls are TRBV7-2 and TRBJ1-1; TRBD1 might be the D (5 bases). The germline V gene encodes CDR1 SGHTA and CDR2 FQGNSA. Trimming removed 3 bases from V and 4 bases from J, with 15 bases in between. The CDR3 spans 15 residues. CDR3 DNA sequence: TGTGCCAGCAGCTTTCGACAGACGAGGGGCACTGAAGCTTTCTTT. This codes for CASSFRQTRGTEAFF.

This sequence joins TRBV6-5 and TRBJ1-5; no clear D. Germline V gene sequence: CDR1 MNHEY, CDR2 SVGAGI. This CDR3 region has 12 residues. Trimming took 10 bases from V and 1 from J, leaving 8 bases between them. CDR3 amino acids: CATGRSNQPQHF. The CDR3 nucleotides are TGTGCCACCGGGAGAAGCAATCAGCCCCAGCATTTT.

This sequence joins TRBV19 and TRBJ1-5, with D possibly being TRBD1 (6 bases). CDR1 LNHDA and CDR2 SQIVND come from the germline V gene (reference sequence). The CDR3 spans 14 residues. The V and J ends lost 4 bases and 2 bases respectively, with 9 bases between them. Here the CDR3 DNA reads TGTGCCAGTAGTACCGCAGGGGGCAATCAGCCCCAGCATTTT. The encoded protein is CASSTAGGNQPQHF.